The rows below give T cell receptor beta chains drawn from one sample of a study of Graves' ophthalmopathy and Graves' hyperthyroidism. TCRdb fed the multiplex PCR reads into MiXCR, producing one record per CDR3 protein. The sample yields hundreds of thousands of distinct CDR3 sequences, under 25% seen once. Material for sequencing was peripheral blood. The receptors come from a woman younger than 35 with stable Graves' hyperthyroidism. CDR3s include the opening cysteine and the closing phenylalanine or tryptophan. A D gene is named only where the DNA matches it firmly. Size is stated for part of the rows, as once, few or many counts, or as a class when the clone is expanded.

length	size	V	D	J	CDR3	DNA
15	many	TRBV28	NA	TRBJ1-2	CASSLGGRSFYGYTF	TGTGCCAGCAGTTTAGGTGGCAGGAGCTTCTATGGCTACACCTTC
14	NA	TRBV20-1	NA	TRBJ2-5	CSARGFREQETQYF	TGCAGTGCTAGAGGTTTTCGGGAACAAGAGACCCAGTACTTC
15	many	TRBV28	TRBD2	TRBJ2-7	CASSFSLAGPYEQYF	TGTGCCAGCAGCTTCTCGCTAGCGGGACCTTACGAGCAGTACTTC
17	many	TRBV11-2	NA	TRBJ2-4	CASSLGFWEPAKNIQYF	TGTGCCAGCAGCTTAGGGTTTTGGGAACCCGCCAAAAACATTCAGTACTTC
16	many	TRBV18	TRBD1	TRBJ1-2	CASSSGQGAFGYGYTF	TGTGCCAGCTCATCGGGACAGGGGGCCTTTGGCTATGGCTACACCTTC
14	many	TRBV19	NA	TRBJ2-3	CASNDRLWVDTQYF	TGTGCCAGCAACGACAGGTTGTGGGTAGATACGCAGTATTTT
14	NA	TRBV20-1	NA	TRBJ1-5	CSARDTTSDQPQHF	TGCAGTGCTAGAGATACCACAAGCGATCAGCCCCAGCATTTT
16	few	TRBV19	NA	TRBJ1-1	CASSIQAGVETTEACF	TGTGCCAGTAGTATCCAGGCAGGGGTCGAGACCACTGAAGCTTGCTTT
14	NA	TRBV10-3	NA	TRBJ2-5	CAIRPLGQQETQYF	TGTGCCATCAGACCCCTAGGGCAGCAAGAGACCCAGTACTTC
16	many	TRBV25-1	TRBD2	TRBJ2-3	CASSPALAGVGDTQYF	TGTGCCAGCAGTCCGGCGCTAGCGGGAGTCGGAGATACGCAGTATTTT
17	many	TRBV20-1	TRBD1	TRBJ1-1	CSAPGAGGLTLNTEAFF	TGCAGTGCTCCCGGGGCAGGGGGTCTCACTTTGAACACTGAAGCTTTCTTT
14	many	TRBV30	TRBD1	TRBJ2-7	CAGTNGQARDEQYF	TGTGCCGGTACAAATGGACAGGCACGCGACGAGCAGTACTTC
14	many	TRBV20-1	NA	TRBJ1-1	CSASGGSLGTEAFF	TGCAGTGCTAGTGGCGGGTCGTTGGGCACTGAAGCTTTCTTT
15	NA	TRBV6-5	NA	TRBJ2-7	CASNFLQVSPYEQYF	TGTGCCAGCAATTTCCTACAGGTTTCCCCCTACGAGCAGTACTTC
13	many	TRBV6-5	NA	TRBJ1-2	CASSFRENYGYTF	TGTGCCAGCAGTTTCAGGGAGAACTATGGCTACACCTTC
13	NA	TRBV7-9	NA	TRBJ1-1	CASSLGLRPEAFF	TGTGCCAGCAGCTTAGGGCTCCGACCGGAAGCTTTCTTT
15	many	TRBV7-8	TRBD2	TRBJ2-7	CASSLKTSGSYEQYF	TGTGCCAGCAGCTTGAAGACTAGCGGGAGTTACGAGCAGTACTTC
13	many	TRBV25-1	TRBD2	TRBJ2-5	CASSAWEGETQYF	TGTGCCAGCAGTGCGTGGGAGGGGGAGACCCAGTACTTC
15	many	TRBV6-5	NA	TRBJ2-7	CASSYSTLGAYEQYF	TGTGCCAGCAGTTACTCGACTCTGGGGGCCTACGAGCAGTACTTC
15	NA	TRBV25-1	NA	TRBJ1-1	CASSEIWDENTEAFF	TGTGCCAGCAGTGAAATTTGGGACGAGAACACTGAAGCTTTCTTT
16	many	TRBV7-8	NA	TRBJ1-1	CASSLSFGWGNTEAFF	TGTGCCAGCAGCCTGAGCTTTGGGTGGGGGAACACTGAAGCTTTCTTT
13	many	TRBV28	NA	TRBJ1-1	CASSLSWVAEAFF	TGTGCCAGCAGTTTATCATGGGTGGCTGAAGCTTTCTTT
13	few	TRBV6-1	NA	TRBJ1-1	CASTGTQNTEASF	TGTGCCAGCACAGGGACACAGAACACTGAAGCTTCCTTT
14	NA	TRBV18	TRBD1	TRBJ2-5	CASSPPSRGETQYF	TGTGCCAGCTCACCACCATCCAGGGGGGAGACCCAGTACTTC
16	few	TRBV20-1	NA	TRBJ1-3	CSARGQKLPSGNTIYF	TGCAGTGCTAGGGGGCAGAAACTCCCCTCTGGAAACACCATATATTTT
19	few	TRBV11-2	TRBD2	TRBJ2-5	CASSLGPGLAGGTQEAQYF	TGTGCCAGCAGCTTAGGCCCCGGGCTAGCGGGAGGGACCCAAGAGGCCCAGTACTTC
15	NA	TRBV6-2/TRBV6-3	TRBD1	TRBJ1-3	CASSYAEGRGNTIYF	TGTGCCAGCAGTTACGCGGAGGGCAGGGGGAACACCATATATTTT
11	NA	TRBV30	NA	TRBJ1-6	CAWSNNSPLHF	TGTGCCTGGAGTAACAATTCACCCCTCCACTTT
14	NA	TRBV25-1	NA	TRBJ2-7	CASSVRREVYEQYF	TGTGCCAGCAGTGTCCGCAGGGAGGTCTACGAGCAGTACTTC
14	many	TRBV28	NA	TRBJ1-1	CASSFAGLVTEAFF	TGTGCCAGCAGTTTTGCGGGGTTGGTCACTGAAGCTTTCTTT
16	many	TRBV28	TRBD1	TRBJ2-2	CASSFRTGGGTGELFF	TGTGCCAGCAGTTTTAGGACAGGGGGCGGCACCGGGGAGCTGTTTTTT
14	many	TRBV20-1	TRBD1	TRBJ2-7	CSARDRGHPYEQYF	TGCAGTGCTAGGGACAGGGGGCACCCCTACGAGCAGTACTTC
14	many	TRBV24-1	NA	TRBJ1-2	CATSETGQIYGYTF	TGTGCCACCAGTGAGACCGGACAGATCTATGGCTACACCTTC
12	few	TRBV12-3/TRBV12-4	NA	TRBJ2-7	CASSPRGVRQYF	TGTGCCAGCAGCCCCCGTGGTGTGCGTCAGTACTTC
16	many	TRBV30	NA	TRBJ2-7	CAWSVRRDTRGYEQYF	TGTGCCTGGAGTGTCCGCCGGGACACACGGGGGTACGAGCAGTACTTC
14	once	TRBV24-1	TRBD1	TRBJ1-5	CAARGDRGNQPQHF	TGTGCCGCTAGGGGGGACAGGGGCAATCAGCCCCAGCATTTT
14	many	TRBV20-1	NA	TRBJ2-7	CSANTGIGSYEQYF	TGCAGTGCCAACACAGGGATTGGGTCCTACGAGCAGTACTTC
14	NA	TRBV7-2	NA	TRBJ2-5	CASSFFSERETQYF	TGTGCCAGCAGCTTTTTCTCCGAGCGAGAGACCCAGTACTTC
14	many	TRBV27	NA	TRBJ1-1	CASSLVGRGTEAFF	TGTGCCAGCAGTTTAGTCGGCAGGGGTACTGAAGCTTTCTTT
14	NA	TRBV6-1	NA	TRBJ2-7	CASSEAEWVYEQYF	TGTGCCAGCAGTGAAGCGGAATGGGTCTACGAGCAGTACTTC
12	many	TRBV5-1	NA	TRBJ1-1	CASSLSGSKAFF	TGCGCCAGCAGCTTGAGCGGCAGTAAAGCTTTCTTT
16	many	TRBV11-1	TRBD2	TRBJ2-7	CASSLRLAGDYYEQYF	TGTGCCAGCAGCTTACGATTAGCGGGAGACTACTACGAGCAGTACTTC
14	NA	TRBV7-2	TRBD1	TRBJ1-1	CASNRGRMGTEAFF	TGTGCCAGCAACAGGGGGCGAATGGGAACTGAAGCTTTCTTT
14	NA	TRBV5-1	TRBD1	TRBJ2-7	CASRRQGAAYEQYF	TGCGCCAGCAGACGACAGGGGGCGGCCTACGAGCAGTACTTC
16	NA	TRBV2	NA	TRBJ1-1	CASSEARSGQDFEAFF	TGTGCCAGCAGTGAAGCTCGAAGCGGACAAGACTTTGAAGCTTTCTTT
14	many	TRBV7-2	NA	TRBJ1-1	CASSQSLGNTEAFF	TGTGCCAGCAGCCAATCTCTAGGTAACACTGAAGCTTTCTTT
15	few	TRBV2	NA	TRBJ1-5	CASSGPEGTREPQHF	TGTGCCAGCAGTGGCCCGGAGGGGACAAGGGAGCCCCAGCATTTT
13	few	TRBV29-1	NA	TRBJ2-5	CSVEEIGFETQYF	TGCAGCGTTGAAGAAATTGGGTTTGAGACCCAGTACTTC
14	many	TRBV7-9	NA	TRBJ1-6	CASSLDGVYSPLHF	TGTGCCAGCAGCTTAGATGGCGTCTATTCACCCCTCCACTTT
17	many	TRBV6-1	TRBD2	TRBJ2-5	CASSDTITGTSEETQYF	TGTGCCAGCAGTGATACTATAACCGGGACTAGCGAGGAGACCCAGTACTTC
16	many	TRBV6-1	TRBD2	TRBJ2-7	CASRRRTSASSYEQYF	TGTGCCAGCAGGAGGCGGACTAGCGCCAGTTCCTACGAGCAGTACTTC
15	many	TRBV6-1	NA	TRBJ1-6	CATSAGISYNSPLHF	TGTGCCACCTCCGCAGGGATCTCCTATAATTCACCCCTCCACTTT
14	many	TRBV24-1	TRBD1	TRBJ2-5	CATSNSAGGETQYF	TGTGCCACCAGTAATTCAGCAGGGGGAGAGACCCAGTACTTC
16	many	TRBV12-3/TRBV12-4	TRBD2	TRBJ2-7	CASSPPGLAKTYEQYF	TGTGCCAGCAGTCCCCCCGGACTAGCGAAAACCTACGAGCAGTACTTC
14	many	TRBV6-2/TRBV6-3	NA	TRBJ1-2	CASSSVRGDYGYTF	TGTGCCAGCAGTTCGGTCAGGGGTGACTATGGCTACACCTTC
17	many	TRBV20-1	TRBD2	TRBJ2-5	CSAHPGTSGSVAETQYF	TGCAGTGCTCATCCCGGGACTAGCGGGAGTGTAGCAGAGACCCAGTACTTC
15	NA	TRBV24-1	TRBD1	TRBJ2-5	CATSDPDRVRETQYF	TGTGCCACCAGTGATCCCGACAGGGTACGGGAGACCCAGTACTTC
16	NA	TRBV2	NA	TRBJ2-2	CASSEYGSLGTGELWF	TGTGCCAGCAGTGAATACGGCTCCCTCGGGACCGGGGAGCTGTGGTTT